A single sample gave rise to the 2 T cell receptor beta chains below, sequenced in a study of cytomegalovirus exposure and HLA in healthy donors. With 60 Vbeta and 13 Jbeta primers, the PCR was carried out. Produced via immunoSEQ multiplex PCR; TCRdb's table is partial and in-frame only. With 150,000 or so clones in the sample, the ten largest clones hold about 1.8%. Sequences were obtained from PBMCs. The receptors shown here come from a man between 18 and 29 years old in good health and CMV-seronegative.

The V and J genes are TRBV4-3 and TRBJ1-2, with D hard to call. The CDR3 is 14 residues long. CDR1 is LGHNA, CDR2 YSLEER, per germline. Trimming removed 4 bases from V and 4 bases from J, with 13 bases in between. CDR3 DNA: TGCGCCAGCAGCCGTGAGGGATTAAGCTATGGCTACACCTTC. Encoded protein: CASSREGLSYGYTF.

This chain joins TRBV7-9 and TRBJ1-5; possible D gene TRBD1, 5 bases. V shed 0 bases and J shed 6 bases, with 15 bases lying between them. The germline V gene has CDR1 SEHNR and CDR2 FQNEAQ (reference sequence). The CDR3 runs 16 residues. The CDR3 spells CASSLALGQGGQPQHF. The CDR3 bases are TGTGCCAGCAGCTTAGCGTTAGGGCAGGGCGGTCAGCCCCAGCATTTT.